A single TCR beta chain is shown here with its context. These data come from a study of blood T cell repertoires in COVID-19. Looked up from germline, CDR1 is SGDLS and CDR2 is YYNGEE. With 2 bases clipped from V and 2 bases from J, the junction kept 1 base outside the gene matches. There are 15 residues in the CDR3. Repertoires were generated with immunoSEQ multiplex PCR, while TCRdb's copy carries only in-frame clones and drops some. The sample carries about 400,000 clones, around 90% recorded once. The genes are TRBV9 and TRBJ2-3; 11 nucleotides align to TRBD2. Input material: PBMCs or T cells enriched from blood (not recorded which). This TCR was sampled from a young woman with acute COVID-19. CDR3 in amino acids: CASSVGLAVTDTQYF. In nucleotides, the CDR3 is TGTGCCAGCAGCGTGGGACTAGCGGTCACAGATACGCAGTATTTT.